The sequence of this T cell receptor (beta chain) was determined in a study of neurological immune-mediated disorders. Broader study findings: Phylogenetic analysis grouped 18 of 34 multiple sclerosis patients' repertoires together, suggesting a possible repertoire signature.

Stated time point: longitudinal time-point 3. The ends were cut back, 4 bases at V and 2 bases at J, with 15 bases in the middle. This CDR3 is built from 15 residues. Per the germline V gene, CDR1 is SGHRS and CDR2 is YFSETQ. In each sequencing run, over 170 million TCR-beta sequences were generated from 15-18 subjects. TCRdb reprocessed the 5' RACE reads with MiXCR, giving one entry per CDR3 protein. Here the sample spans approximately 84,000 distinct CDR3 sequences, about 4.5% being singletons. This clonotype was detected many times. Antigen unknown. The specimen was PBMCs. V gene TRBV5-1 combines with J gene TRBJ1-2; tentatively, D is TRBD1 (6 bases). The source of this sequence is a woman in her fifties or sixties with multiple sclerosis. CDR3 region: CASSPPTGLNYGYTF. In DNA form, the CDR3 reads TGCGCCAGCAGCCCCCCGACAGGATTAAACTATGGCTACACCTTC.